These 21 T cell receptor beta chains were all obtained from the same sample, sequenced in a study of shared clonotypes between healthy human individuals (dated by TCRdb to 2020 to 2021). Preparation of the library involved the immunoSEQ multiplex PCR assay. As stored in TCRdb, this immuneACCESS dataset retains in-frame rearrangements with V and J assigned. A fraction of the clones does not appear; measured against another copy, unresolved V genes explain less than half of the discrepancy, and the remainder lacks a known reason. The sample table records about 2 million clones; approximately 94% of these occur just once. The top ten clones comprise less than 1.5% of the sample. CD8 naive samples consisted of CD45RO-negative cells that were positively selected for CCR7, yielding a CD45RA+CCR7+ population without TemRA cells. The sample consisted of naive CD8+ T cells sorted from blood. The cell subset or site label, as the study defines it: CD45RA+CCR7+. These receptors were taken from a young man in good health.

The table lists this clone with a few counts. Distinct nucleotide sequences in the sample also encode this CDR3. This CDR3 is CASSLGQGAYEQYF. CDR3 nucleotide sequence: TGTGCCAGCAGCTTAGGGCAGGGGGCCTACGAGCAGTACTTC. This chain joins TRBV7-6 and TRBJ2-7, with 7 bases identical to TRBD1. The length of the CDR3 is 14 residues. With V trimmed by 1 base and J by 2 bases, 2 bases remained unmatched. CDR1 and CDR2 from the germline V gene are SGHVS and FNYEAQ.

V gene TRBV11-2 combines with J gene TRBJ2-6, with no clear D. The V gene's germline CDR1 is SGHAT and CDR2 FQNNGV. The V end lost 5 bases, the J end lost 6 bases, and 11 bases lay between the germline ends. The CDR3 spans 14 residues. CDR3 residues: CASSPLLPANVLTF. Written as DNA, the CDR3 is TGTGCCAGCAGCCCCCTCTTGCCGGCCAACGTCCTGACTTTC.

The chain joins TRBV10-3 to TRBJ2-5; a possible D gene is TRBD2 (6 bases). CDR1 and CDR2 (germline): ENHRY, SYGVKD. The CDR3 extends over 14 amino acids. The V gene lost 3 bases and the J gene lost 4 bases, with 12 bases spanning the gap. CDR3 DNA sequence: TGTGCCATCAGTGAATCGAAGGGAGGAGAGACCCAGTACTTC. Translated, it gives CAISESKGGETQYF.

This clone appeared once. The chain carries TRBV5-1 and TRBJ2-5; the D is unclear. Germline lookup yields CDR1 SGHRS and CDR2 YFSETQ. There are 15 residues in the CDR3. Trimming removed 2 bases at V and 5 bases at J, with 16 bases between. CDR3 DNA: TGCGCCAGCAGCTTTTACGGCAGCCAAATCGAGACCCAGTACTTC. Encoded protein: CASSFYGSQIETQYF. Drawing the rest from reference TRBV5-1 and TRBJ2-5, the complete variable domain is KAGVTQTPRYLIKTRGQQVTLSCSPISGHRSVSWYQQTPGQGLQFLFEYFSETQRNKGNFPGRFSGRQFSNSRSEMNVSTLELGDSALYLCASSFYGSQIETQYFGPGTRLLVL.

The CDR3: CASSDSGGFNEQFF. CDR3 DNA: TGTGCCAGCAGCGATAGTGGGGGGTTCAATGAGCAGTTCTTC. The chain recombines TRBV9 with TRBJ2-1, with TRBD2 as a possible D gene (6 bases). The V gene's germline CDR1 is SGDLS and CDR2 YYNGEE. V shed 3 bases and J shed 6 bases, with 13 bases lying between them. The CDR3 has 14 residues.

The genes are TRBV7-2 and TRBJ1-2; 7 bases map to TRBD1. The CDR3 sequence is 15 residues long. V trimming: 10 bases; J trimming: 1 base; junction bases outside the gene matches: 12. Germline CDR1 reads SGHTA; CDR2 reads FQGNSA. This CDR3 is CATTTGSFRNYGYTF. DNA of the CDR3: TGTGCCACCACGACAGGGTCCTTCCGTAACTATGGCTACACCTTC.

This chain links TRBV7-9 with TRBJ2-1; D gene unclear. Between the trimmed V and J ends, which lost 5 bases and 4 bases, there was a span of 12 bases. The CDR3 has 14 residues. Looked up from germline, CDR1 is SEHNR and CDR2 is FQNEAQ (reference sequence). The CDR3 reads CASSPTGSYNEQFF. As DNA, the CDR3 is TGTGCCAGCAGCCCCACCGGGTCTTACAATGAGCAGTTCTTC.

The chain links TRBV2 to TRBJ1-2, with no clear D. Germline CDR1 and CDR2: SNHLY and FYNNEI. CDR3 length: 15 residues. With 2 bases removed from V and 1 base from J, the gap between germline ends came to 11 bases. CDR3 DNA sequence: TGTGCCAGCAGTGAAACGGGCGACATTAACTATGGCTACACCTTC. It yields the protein CASSETGDINYGYTF.

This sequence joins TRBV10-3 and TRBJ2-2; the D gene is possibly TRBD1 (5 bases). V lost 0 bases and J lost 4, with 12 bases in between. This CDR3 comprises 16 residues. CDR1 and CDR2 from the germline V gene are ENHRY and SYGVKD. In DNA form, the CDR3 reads TGTGCCATCAGTGAGTCGACAGTGGCGGCCACCGGGGAGCTGTTTTTT. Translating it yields CAISESTVAATGELFF.

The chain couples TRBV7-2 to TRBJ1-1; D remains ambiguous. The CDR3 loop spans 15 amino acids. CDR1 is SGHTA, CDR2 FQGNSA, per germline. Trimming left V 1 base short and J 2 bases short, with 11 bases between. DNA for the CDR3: TGTGCCAGCAGCTTAGTGAGTAGTTCCAACACTGAAGCTTTCTTT. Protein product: CASSLVSSSNTEAFF.

The CDR3 sequence is CSVGGETGEYEQYF. In DNA form, the CDR3 reads TGCAGCGTTGGGGGGGAGACAGGGGAATACGAGCAGTACTTC. The chain carries TRBV29-1 and TRBJ2-7; 8 bases are a match to TRBD1. This CDR3 is built from 14 residues. J gave up 4 bases and V 4 bases, and 9 bases lay outside the gene matches. CDR1 SQVTM and CDR2 ANQGSEA come from the germline V gene.

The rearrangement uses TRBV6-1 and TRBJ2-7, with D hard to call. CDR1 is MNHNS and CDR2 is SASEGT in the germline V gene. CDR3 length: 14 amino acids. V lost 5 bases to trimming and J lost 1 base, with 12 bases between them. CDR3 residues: CASSSLDGSYEQYF. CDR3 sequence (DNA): TGTGCCAGCAGTTCCCTCGACGGTTCCTACGAGCAGTACTTC.

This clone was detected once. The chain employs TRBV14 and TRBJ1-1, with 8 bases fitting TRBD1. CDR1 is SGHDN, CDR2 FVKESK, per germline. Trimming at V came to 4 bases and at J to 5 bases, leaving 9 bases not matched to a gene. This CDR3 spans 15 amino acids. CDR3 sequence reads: CASSLYRDRRTEAFF. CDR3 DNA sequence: TGTGCCAGCAGCCTTTACCGGGACAGGAGAACTGAAGCTTTCTTT. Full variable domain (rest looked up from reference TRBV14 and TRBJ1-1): EAGVTQFPSHSVIEKGQTVTLRCDPISGHDNLYWYRRVMGKEIKFLLHFVKESKQDESGMPNNRFLAERTGGTYSTLKVQPAELEDSGVYFCASSLYRDRRTEAFFGQGTRLTVV.

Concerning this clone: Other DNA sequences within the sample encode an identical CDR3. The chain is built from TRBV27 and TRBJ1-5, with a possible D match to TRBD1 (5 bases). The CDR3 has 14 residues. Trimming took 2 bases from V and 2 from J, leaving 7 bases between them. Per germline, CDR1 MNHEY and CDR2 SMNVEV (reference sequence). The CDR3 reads CASSLGGGNQPQHF. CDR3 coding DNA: TGTGCCAGCAGTTTAGGGGGTGGCAATCAGCCCCAGCATTTT.

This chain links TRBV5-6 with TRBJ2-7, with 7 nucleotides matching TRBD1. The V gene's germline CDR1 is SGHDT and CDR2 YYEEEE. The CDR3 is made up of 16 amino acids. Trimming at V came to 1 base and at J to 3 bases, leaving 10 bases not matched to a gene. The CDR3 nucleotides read TGTGCCAGCAGCTTGTCCACGGGACAGCTCATCTACGAGCAGTACTTC. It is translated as CASSLSTGQLIYEQYF.

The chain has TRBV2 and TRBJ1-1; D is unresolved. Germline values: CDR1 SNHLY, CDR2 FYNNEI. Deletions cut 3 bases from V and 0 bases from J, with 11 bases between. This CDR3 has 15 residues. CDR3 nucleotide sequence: TGTGCCAGCAGTGATCTGGCAGACATGAACACTGAAGCTTTCTTT. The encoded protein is CASSDLADMNTEAFF.

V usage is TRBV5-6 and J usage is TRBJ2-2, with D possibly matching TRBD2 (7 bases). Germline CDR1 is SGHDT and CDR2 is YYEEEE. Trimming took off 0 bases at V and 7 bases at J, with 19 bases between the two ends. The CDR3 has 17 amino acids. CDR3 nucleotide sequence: TGTGCCAGCAGCTTGGATGGCGGGGGCGACCTAAACGGGGAGCTGTTTTTT. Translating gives CASSLDGGGDLNGELFF.

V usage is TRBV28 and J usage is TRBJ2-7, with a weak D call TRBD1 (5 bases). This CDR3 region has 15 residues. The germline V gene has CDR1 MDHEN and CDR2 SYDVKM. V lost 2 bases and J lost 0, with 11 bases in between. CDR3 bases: TGTGCCAGCAGTTTAATTAGGGGCCTCTCCTACGAGCAGTACTTC. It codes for CASSLIRGLSYEQYF.

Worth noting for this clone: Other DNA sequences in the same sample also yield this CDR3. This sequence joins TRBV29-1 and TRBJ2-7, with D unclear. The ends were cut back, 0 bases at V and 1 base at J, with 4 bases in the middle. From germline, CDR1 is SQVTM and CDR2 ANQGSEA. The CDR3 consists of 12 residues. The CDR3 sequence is CSVEDNSYEQYF. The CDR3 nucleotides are TGCAGCGTTGAAGACAATTCCTACGAGCAGTACTTC.

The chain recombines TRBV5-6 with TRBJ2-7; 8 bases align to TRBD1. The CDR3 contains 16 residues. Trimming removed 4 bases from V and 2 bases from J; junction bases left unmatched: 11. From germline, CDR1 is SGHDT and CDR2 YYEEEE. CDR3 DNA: TGTGCCAGCAGCCATCCCGGGACAGGCGGCGCCTACGAGCAGTACTTC. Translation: CASSHPGTGGAYEQYF.

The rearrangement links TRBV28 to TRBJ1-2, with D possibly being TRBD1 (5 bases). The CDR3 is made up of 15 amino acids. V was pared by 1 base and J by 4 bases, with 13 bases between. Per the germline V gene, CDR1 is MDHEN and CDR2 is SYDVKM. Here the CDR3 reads CASSLFGQGGYGYTF. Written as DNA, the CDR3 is TGTGCCAGCAGTTTATTCGGGCAGGGAGGCTATGGCTACACCTTC.